A single sample is the source of the 10 T cell receptor beta chains below, sequenced in a study of cytomegalovirus exposure and HLA in healthy donors. It was with 60 Vbeta and 13 Jbeta primers that the PCR ran. Produced via immunoSEQ multiplex PCR; TCRdb's table is partial and in-frame only. The sample lists 85,000 to 90,000 clones; 85% to 90% were seen once. Input material: PBMCs. The source is a man in his late teens or twenties in good health and CMV-seronegative.

This chain links TRBV5-1 with TRBJ2-3; 8 nucleotides match TRBD2. Germline V gene data show CDR1 as SGHRS and CDR2 as YFSETQ. The CDR3 is 17 residues long. Trimming removed 4 bases from V and 3 bases from J; junction bases left unmatched: 13. CDR3 bases: TGCGCCAGCAGCAGGCTACCGGGACTAGTTGAGACAGATACGCAGTATTTT. It codes for CASSRLPGLVETDTQYF.

V gene TRBV5-1 combines with J gene TRBJ2-3; 9 positions match TRBD2. This CDR3 spans 14 amino acids. The ends lost 6 bases at V and 3 bases at J; junction bases unmatched: 5. The germline gives CDR1 SGHRS, CDR2 YFSETQ. The CDR3 DNA sequence: TGCGCCAGCAACATAGCGGGAGTTACAGATACGCAGTATTTT. This sequence encodes CASNIAGVTDTQYF.

V is TRBV7-2 and J is TRBJ1-5, with no clear D. Trimming pared 1 base from V and 5 bases from J, leaving 12 bases between. The CDR3 has 15 amino acids. Per germline, CDR1 SGHTA and CDR2 FQGNSA. CDR3 region: CASSLVAGRDQPQHF. CDR3 DNA: TGTGCCAGCAGCTTAGTTGCTGGGCGAGATCAGCCCCAGCATTTT. Full variable domain (missing parts from reference TRBV7-2 and TRBJ1-5): GAGVSQSPSNKVTEKGKDVELRCDPISGHTALYWYRQSLGQGLEFLIYFQGNSAPDKSGLPSDRFSAERTGGSVSTLTIQRTQQEDSAVYLCASSLVAGRDQPQHFGDGTRLSIL.

A few counts support this clone. V gene TRBV27 combines with J gene TRBJ2-3; D remains unclear. The germline V and J ends were trimmed by 3 bases and 0 bases, with 10 bases remaining between them. The length of the CDR3 is 15 residues. Germline lookup yields CDR1 MNHEY and CDR2 SMNVEV (reference sequence). The CDR3 DNA is TGTGCCAGCAGTTTCGTGGCCCTCAGCACAGATACGCAGTATTTT. Its translation is CASSFVALSTDTQYF.

The V and J genes are TRBV7-8 and TRBJ2-7; 8 bases align to TRBD2. V shed 5 bases, J shed 5 bases, and the junction held 20 bases outside the gene matches. The germline V gene has CDR1 SGHVS and CDR2 FQNEAQ. The CDR3 runs 18 residues. CDR3 in DNA: TGTGCCAGCAGCCAATGGGGCCGGGGGGGGTCACGCGGCGACGAGCAGTACTTC. Its translation: CASSQWGRGGSRGDEQYF.

The chain recombines TRBV11-1 with TRBJ2-7; TRBD2 agrees at 7 bases. The V gene's germline CDR1 is SGHAT and CDR2 FQDESV (reference sequence). V lost 2 bases and J lost 4; bases outside the gene matches: 8. The CDR3 runs 15 residues. CDR3 sequence: CASSLNGGSRYEQYF. The CDR3 bases are TGTGCCAGCAGCTTAAATGGCGGGAGTCGGTACGAGCAGTACTTC.

V is TRBV4-3 and J is TRBJ2-1, with 8 bases identical to TRBD2. This CDR3 comprises 18 residues. V lost 0 bases and J lost 1; bases outside the gene matches: 8. CDR1 LGHNA and CDR2 YSLEER come from the germline V gene. This chain's CDR3 is CASSQDWVAGGSYNEQFF. The CDR3 DNA reads TGCGCCAGCAGCCAAGACTGGGTTGCGGGAGGTTCCTACAATGAGCAGTTCTTC.

This chain connects TRBV5-4 to TRBJ2-1, with 11 bases identical to TRBD2. The CDR3 length is 15 residues. Trimming removed 2 bases from V and 2 bases from J; junction bases left unmatched: 0. CDR1 SGHNT and CDR2 YYREEE come from the germline V gene (reference sequence). The CDR3 loop reads CASSFSGRAYNEQFF. The CDR3 DNA sequence: TGTGCCAGCAGCTTTAGCGGGAGGGCCTACAATGAGCAGTTCTTC. Drawing the rest from reference TRBV5-4 and TRBJ2-1, the complete variable domain is ETGVTQSPTHLIKTRGQQVTLRCSSQSGHNTVSWYQQALGQGPQFIFQYYREEENGRGNFPPRFSGLQFPNYSSELNVNALELDDSALYLCASSFSGRAYNEQFFGPGTRLTVL.

This chain joins TRBV5-4 and TRBJ2-1, with D possibly TRBD2 on 7 matching bases. The CDR3 consists of 17 residues. The germline V gene encodes CDR1 SGHNT and CDR2 YYREEE (reference sequence). V lost 3 bases and J 2 bases, leaving 18 bases between the germline ends. The CDR3 here is CASSSAVLGGAYNEQFF. The CDR3, as DNA: TGTGCCAGCAGCTCCGCGGTGCTAGGGGGGGCCTACAATGAGCAGTTCTTC.

The gene calls are TRBV29-1 and TRBJ1-1; possible D gene TRBD1, 6 bases. The CDR3 spans 14 residues. Germline values: CDR1 SQVTM, CDR2 ANQGSEA. With 5 bases removed from V and 3 bases from J, the gap between germline ends came to 16 bases. The CDR3 bases are TGCAGCGTTCGGAGGTCAGGGGCCTACACTGAAGCTTTCTTT. It encodes CSVRRSGAYTEAFF.